These 15 T cell receptor beta chains were sequenced from one sample in a study of neoadjuvant anti-PD-1 for oral cavity cancer (dated by TCRdb to the early 2020s). Per the publication, the time point label means: before neoadjuvant nivolumab. The receptor library was made with the immunoSEQ multiplex PCR assay. As stored in TCRdb, this immuneACCESS dataset retains in-frame rearrangements with V and J assigned. A fraction of the clones does not appear; measured against another copy, unresolved V genes explain less than half of the discrepancy, and the remainder lacks a known reason. This sample lists 84,000 or so clones; about 80% were detected once. The ten most abundant clones make up 3.1% of the sample. Source: PBMCs, taken before nivolumab (anti-PD-1) treatment. These receptors were collected from a person aged 35 to 85 with oral cavity squamous cell carcinoma.

This rearrangement joins TRBV9 to TRBJ2-7; tentative D call: TRBD1 (6 bases). Trimming took off 4 bases at V and 3 bases at J, with 14 bases between the two ends. The CDR3 loop spans 14 amino acids. Germline CDR1 is SGDLS and CDR2 is YYNGEE. CDR3 protein: CASSPGQGIYEQYF. The CDR3 DNA reads TGTGCCAGCAGCCCCGGGCAGGGGATCTACGAGCAGTACTTC.

V is TRBV7-9 and J is TRBJ1-5, with 8 bases identical to TRBD1. CDR3 size: 16 residues. The germline CDR1 and CDR2 sequences are SEHNR and FQNEAQ (reference sequence). V trimming: 5 bases; J trimming: 1 base; junction bases outside the gene matches: 7. CDR3 in DNA: TGTGCCAGCAGCCCTGGACAGGGAATAAGCAATCAGCCCCAGCATTTT. Protein: CASSPGQGISNQPQHF.

The V call is TRBV19, the J call TRBJ2-5; 9 bases align to TRBD2. Germline assignment: CDR1 LNHDA and CDR2 SQIVND (reference sequence). Trimming at V came to 5 bases and at J to 5 bases, leaving 9 bases not matched to a gene. The CDR3 runs 15 residues. CDR3 nucleotides: TGTGCCAGTAGTTTATATAGCGGGAGTATCGAGACCCAGTACTTC. Translated: CASSLYSGSIETQYF.

The chain is built from TRBV5-1 and TRBJ1-2; D ambiguous. This CDR3 region has 13 residues. The V gene lost 3 bases and the J gene lost 3 bases, with 9 bases spanning the gap. Germline CDR1 reads SGHRS; CDR2 reads YFSETQ. Here the CDR3 DNA reads TGCGCCAGCAGCTGGAACGGGGACTATGGCTACACCTTC. Translating gives CASSWNGDYGYTF. The whole variable domain, filled in from reference TRBV5-1 and TRBJ1-2, reads KAGVTQTPRYLIKTRGQQVTLSCSPISGHRSVSWYQQTPGQGLQFLFEYFSETQRNKGNFPGRFSGRQFSNSRSEMNVSTLELGDSALYLCASSWNGDYGYTFGSGTRLTVV.

The chain uses TRBV5-1 and TRBJ2-1; perhaps TRBD2 as D (6 bases). The CDR3 has 16 residues. Germline V CDR1 and CDR2: SGHRS, YFSETQ. V was shortened by 6 bases and J by 4 bases, with 20 bases between the two germline ends. In nucleotides, the CDR3 is TGCGCCAGCACCTCCGGCGGGGCCGCTTCTTACAATGAGCAGTTCTTC. Its translation is CASTSGGAASYNEQFF.

This chain joins TRBV14 and TRBJ2-2, with 8 positions matching TRBD2. This CDR3 is 17 amino acids long. V trimming: 4 bases; J trimming: 7 bases; junction bases outside the gene matches: 14. The germline CDR1 and CDR2 sequences are SGHDN and FVKESK. The chain's CDR3 is CASSPVGSGVVGGELFF. Here the CDR3 DNA reads TGTGCCAGCAGCCCGGTTGGTAGCGGGGTCGTTGGCGGGGAGCTGTTTTTT.

The chain joins TRBV19 to TRBJ1-1; D is possibly TRBD1 (5 bases). Trimming pared 4 bases from V and 0 bases from J, leaving 18 bases between. Looked up from germline, CDR1 is LNHDA and CDR2 is SQIVND (reference sequence). The CDR3 totals 17 residues. DNA for the CDR3: TGTGCCAGTAGTAACCAGGGTAGGGGAGGGATGAACACTGAAGCTTTCTTT. Protein product: CASSNQGRGGMNTEAFF.

This chain links TRBV6-1 with TRBJ1-5; TRBD1 might be the D (6 bases). The CDR3 runs to 15 residues. CDR1 MNHNS and CDR2 SASEGT come from the germline V gene. V lost 7 bases and J lost 0, with 13 bases in between. The CDR3 nucleotides read TGTGCCAGCATACAGGGACTTTTTAGCAATCAGCCCCAGCATTTT. It codes for CASIQGLFSNQPQHF.

The rearrangement uses TRBV7-6 and TRBJ2-5; D remains ambiguous. Germline values: CDR1 SGHVS, CDR2 FNYEAQ. V lost 0 bases and J lost 5, with 7 bases in between. The CDR3 runs to 13 residues. CDR3 nucleotides: TGTGCCAGCAGCTTAGCGGTTACGGAGACCCAGTACTTC. Protein product: CASSLAVTETQYF. Combining the CDR3 with reference TRBV7-6 and TRBJ2-5 gives the whole variable domain GAGVSQSPRYKVTKRGQDVALRCDPISGHVSLYWYRQALGQGPEFLTYFNYEAQQDKSGLPNDRFSAERPEGSISTLTIQRTEQRDSAMYRCASSLAVTETQYFGPGTRLLVL.

This clone has only a few counts. V is TRBV29-1 and J is TRBJ2-2; the match to TRBD2 covers 12 bases. Trimming took 6 bases from V and 4 from J; bases not matched to a gene: 6. The germline gives CDR1 SQVTM, CDR2 ANQGSEA. CDR3 length: 15 amino acids. The CDR3 sequence is CSVGLTSGSTGELFF. Here the CDR3 DNA reads TGCAGCGTCGGCTTGACTAGCGGGAGCACCGGGGAGCTGTTTTTT.

The gene calls are TRBV5-1 and TRBJ2-3, with D possibly being TRBD2 (5 bases). Germline lookup yields CDR1 SGHRS and CDR2 YFSETQ. The CDR3 is made up of 14 amino acids. The V end was cut by 1 base, the J end by 6 bases, with 12 bases between. Here the CDR3 DNA reads TGCGCCAGCAGCTTGATCGCAGGAGGTGATACGCAGTATTTT. As protein: CASSLIAGGDTQYF.

This clone was observed once. This sequence joins TRBV11-2 and TRBJ2-7, with D perhaps TRBD1 or TRBD2 (6 bases each). The ends were cut back, 3 bases at V and 7 bases at J, with 10 bases in the middle. The CDR3 consists of 12 residues. Germline CDR1 reads SGHAT; CDR2 reads FQNNGV. The CDR3 here is CASSFGGQEQYF. DNA of the CDR3: TGTGCCAGCAGCTTTGGGGGGCAGGAGCAGTACTTC.

The table lists this clone with a few counts. J is TRBJ1-2 and V is TRBV19; D is ambiguous. The CDR3 length is 12 residues. V was trimmed by 9 bases and J by 7 bases, leaving 15 bases between them. Germline CDR1 and CDR2: LNHDA and SQIVND (reference sequence). CDR3 nucleotide sequence: TGTGCCAGCCGGGGAGGAAATAGTGGCTACACCTTC. It specifies CASRGGNSGYTF.

This rearrangement joins TRBV30 to TRBJ2-7; 8 bases align to TRBD2. Germline V gene sequence: CDR1 GTSNPN, CDR2 SVGIG (reference sequence). The CDR3 consists of 16 residues. V was clipped by 3 bases and J by 3 bases; unmatched bases: 13. This CDR3 reads CAWRPRGGEGVYEQYF. CDR3 DNA sequence: TGTGCCTGGAGACCCCGGGGGGGGGAAGGAGTCTACGAGCAGTACTTC.

A note on this clone: One end of the junction fails to match germline, which may point to a read error. This chain connects TRBV20-1 to TRBJ2-3, with D tentatively TRBD1 (7 bases). This CDR3 is built from 11 residues. CDR1 is DFQATT and CDR2 is SNEGSKA in the germline V gene (reference sequence). CDR3 loop: CSASDGGRGKF. The CDR3 region has the DNA TGCAGTGCTAGCGACGGGGGCAGGGGGAAATTT.